These 8 T cell receptor beta chains share one sample of origin, sequenced in a study of T cells in women clearing cervical HPV infection. Using immunoSEQ multiplex PCR, the repertoire was profiled, and TCRdb retains in-frame clones only, with some absent. The repertoire shows tens of thousands of clones; the top ten hold 6%. Input material: blood buffy coat. These receptor sequences come from a woman between 18 and 69 years old with a cervical HPV16 infection that either progressed to CIN3+ or cleared (not recorded which).

Comment on this clone: The read ends 3 residues shy of where the CDR3 ends; the end is completed using the germline J gene. This chain uses TRBV27 with TRBJ2-7; a weak D match, TRBD2 (6 bases). Germline V lookup: CDR1 MNHEY, CDR2 SMNVEV (reference sequence). This CDR3 region has 16 residues. Trimming pared 6 bases from V and 2 bases from J, leaving 20 bases between. CDR3 amino acids: CASSPPGLLQPYEQYF. Incomplete CDR3 DNA: TGTGCCAGCAGCCCTCCCGGACTACTCCAACCCTACGAG.

To note about this clone: The read comes to an end 3 residues before the CDR3 does, leaving the germline J gene to fill in the end. The chain is built from TRBV7-8 and TRBJ1-1; D is undetermined. This CDR3 comprises 15 residues. The V end was cut by 3 bases, the J end by 3 bases, with 14 bases between. CDR1 and CDR2 from the germline V gene are SGHVS and FQNEAQ. CDR3: CASSLRFEGDTEAFF. The sequenced part of the CDR3 DNA is TGTGCCAGCAGCTTGCGCTTCGAGGGTGACACTGAA.

Note on this clone: The read terminates 3 residues ahead of where the CDR3 ends, so the germline J gene completes it. The chain uses TRBV7-9 and TRBJ1-2; 7 bases match TRBD1. V lost 4 bases to trimming and J lost 6 bases; unmatched junction nucleotides: 8. The CDR3 length is 14 residues. Germline V CDR1 and CDR2: SEHNR, FQNEAQ (reference sequence). CDR3 sequence reads: CASSSYRGFDGYTF. Incomplete CDR3 DNA: TGTGCCAGCAGCTCTTACAGGGGTTTCGATGGC.

Remarks on this clone: The missing CDR3 end, 3 residues past where the read stops, is filled in from the germline J gene. This chain joins TRBV5-6 and TRBJ1-2; TRBD1 is a possible D gene (6 bases). V gave up 3 bases and J gave up 3 bases, with 12 bases separating them. The CDR3 spans 14 residues. Germline CDR1 is SGHDT and CDR2 is YYEEEE. The CDR3 sequence: CASSYPGQDYGYTF. The sequenced CDR3 bases are TGTGCCAGCAGCTACCCGGGACAAGACTATGGC.

Points on this clone: The read stops 3 residues short of the end of the CDR3; the missing end is completed from the germline J gene. The chain carries TRBV28 and TRBJ2-5, with 7 bases fitting TRBD2. The V gene end was trimmed by 6 bases and the J gene end by 5 bases; junction bases not matched to a gene: 6. The CDR3 loop spans 13 amino acids. Germline V gene lookup returns CDR1 MDHEN and CDR2 SYDVKM. CDR3 residues: CASSFAGVETQYF. The sequenced part of the CDR3 DNA is TGTGCCAGCAGCTTCGCGGGAGTCGAGACC.

In the case of this clone: The DNA ends 3 residues before the CDR3 does, and the rest of the CDR3 is filled in from the germline J gene. The chain links TRBV30 to TRBJ1-2; the D is unclear. The CDR3 runs to 12 residues. CDR1 is GTSNPN and CDR2 is SVGIG in the germline V gene (reference sequence). Partial CDR3 DNA: TGTGCCTGGAGTGTAGGAGTTAGCGAC. The encoded protein is CAWSVGVSD. The whole CDR3 sequence is CAWSVGVSDYTF.

Points on this clone: The read finishes 3 residues shy of the CDR3 end, and the germline J gene is used to complete it. The V call is TRBV20-1, the J call TRBJ2-3; 10 bases map to TRBD2. The germline V gene has CDR1 DFQATT and CDR2 SNEGSKA (reference sequence). The CDR3 is made up of 16 amino acids. The V gene end was trimmed by 6 bases and the J gene end by 2 bases; junction bases not matched to a gene: 11. CDR3 DNA, as far as it was read: TGCAGTGCCCCCGAGACTAGCGGGTCTTCCACAGATACG. Amino acid sequence: CSAPETSGSSTDT. The entire CDR3 reads CSAPETSGSSTDTQYF.

Comments on this clone: The CDR3 is cut off 3 residues early in the read; its end comes from the germline J gene. The chain has TRBV20-1 and TRBJ1-1; D is unclear. The germline gives CDR1 DFQATT, CDR2 SNEGSKA (reference sequence). This CDR3 is 13 amino acids long. V was shortened by 7 bases and J by 1 base, with 13 bases between the two germline ends. The CDR3 region is CSVSRVANTEAFF. The CDR3 DNA, read in part, is TGCAGTGTAAGTCGGGTGGCGAACACTGAA.